This T cell receptor (beta chain) was sequenced during a study of blood T cell repertoires in COVID-19. About the research overall: The samples span acute and convalescent COVID-19 from the United States, Italy and Spain. T cells, B-cell-depleted T cells, or PBMCs supplied cDNA or gDNA.

Per the original methods: Estimation of nucleated cell counts was performed using reference gene primer amplification. Here immunoSEQ multiplex PCR was the method, and the copy in TCRdb shows in-frame clones only, minus some. V and J calls and clone size are as listed in that table; D and trimming were resolved from the DNA. The sample includes approximately 170,000 clones, around 90% of them seen just once. About this clone: The sample contains more than one DNA sequence encoding this CDR3.

Trimming removed 8 bases at V and 0 bases at J, with 10 bases between. Germline V gene sequence: CDR1 LNHDA, CDR2 SQIVND (reference sequence). CDR3 length: 13 residues. The sample taken for sequencing was peripheral blood. This rearrangement joins TRBV19 to TRBJ1-1, with a possible D match to TRBD1 (5 bases). The source is a woman at least 80 years old with COVID-19, enrolled during active disease. The CDR3 bases are TGTGCCAGTTCCGGGGGATTGAACACTGAAGCTTTCTTT. Amino acid sequence: CASSGGLNTEAFF.